Following are 22 T cell receptor beta chains from one sample sequenced in a study of cytomegalovirus exposure and HLA in healthy donors. The PCR employed 60 Vbeta primers together with 13 Jbeta primers. Measured with immunoSEQ multiplex PCR; TCRdb has only the in-frame clones, and not every one. The table includes roughly 100,000 clones, 65% to 80% detected once. Sequencing input: PBMCs. The receptors derive from a man in his forties or fifties in good health and CMV-seronegative.

The chain couples TRBV7-8 to TRBJ1-1; 7 positions agree with TRBD1. This CDR3 spans 15 amino acids. The V gene end was trimmed by 3 bases and the J gene end by 4 bases; junction bases not matched to a gene: 8. Germline V gives CDR1 SGHVS, CDR2 FQNEAQ. The CDR3: CASSLGRGESTEAFF. Here the CDR3 DNA reads TGTGCCAGCAGCTTGGGCAGGGGGGAGAGCACTGAAGCTTTCTTT. The entire variable domain, with the rest obtained from reference TRBV7-8 and TRBJ1-1, is as follows: GAGVSQSPRYKVAKRGQDVALRCDPISGHVSLFWYQQALGQGPEFLTYFQNEAQLDKSGLPSDRFFAERPEGSVSTLKIQRTQQEDSAVYLCASSLGRGESTEAFFGQGTRLTVV.

The gene calls are TRBV6-1 and TRBJ1-5; 9 bases are a match to TRBD1. The CDR3 is 17 residues long. Trimming took 3 bases from V and 7 from J; bases not matched to a gene: 13. Germline V gives CDR1 MNHNS, CDR2 SASEGT. The CDR3 protein is CASSDTGTGNWRQPQHF. CDR3 coding DNA: TGTGCCAGCAGTGACACCGGGACAGGGAATTGGCGACAGCCCCAGCATTTT.

This chain links TRBV28 with TRBJ2-7, with TRBD2 matching 10 bases. Losses at the gene ends were 5 bases for V and 5 bases for J; bases not matched to a gene: 9. CDR3 length: 15 amino acids. The V gene's germline CDR1 is MDHEN and CDR2 SYDVKM. CDR3 DNA sequence: TGTGCCAGCAGTGCAAACTTAGCGGGAGGTCACGAGCAGTACTTC. Protein sequence: CASSANLAGGHEQYF.

This clone was observed once. The chain combines TRBV13 with TRBJ2-5; 7 bases line up with TRBD1. The J call could be wrong; TRBJ2-7 is a better fit for the DNA end. In germline, CDR1 is PRHDT, CDR2 FYEKMQ (reference sequence). This CDR3 comprises 15 residues. The CDR3 region has the DNA TGTGCCAGCAGCTTAGGTGCCAGGGGGTTCGACGAGCAGTACTTC. Translated, it gives CASSLGARGFDEQYF.

The chain uses TRBV30 and TRBJ2-3; 10 bases are shared with TRBD2. This CDR3 is 15 amino acids long. Germline lookup yields CDR1 GTSNPN and CDR2 SVGIG (reference sequence). After removal of 3 bases from V and 1 base from J, the junction contained 4 bases not matched to a gene. The CDR3 nucleotides are TGTGCCTGGAGACTTGGACTAGCGGGCACAGATACGCAGTATTTT. This encodes CAWRLGLAGTDTQYF.

The rearrangement joins TRBV4-1 to TRBJ2-6; 9 bases align to TRBD1. Trimming removed 4 bases from V and 0 bases from J; junction bases left unmatched: 4. The germline V gene has CDR1 MGHRA and CDR2 YSYEKL. There are 17 residues in the CDR3. CDR3 in amino acids: CASSLDRGNSGANVLTF. The CDR3 coding sequence is TGCGCCAGCAGCCTCGACAGGGGGAACTCTGGGGCCAACGTCCTGACTTTC.

A few counts support this clone. This CDR3 reads CASRSGRTDNSPLHF. The CDR3 DNA reads as TGTGCCAGCAGATCAGGACGGACTGATAATTCACCCCTCCACTTT. The chain recombines TRBV6-6 with TRBJ1-6; no reliable D call. V was cut by 6 bases and J by 5 bases, with 14 bases left in between. From germline, CDR1 is MNHNY and CDR2 SVGAGI (reference sequence). The CDR3 has 15 amino acids.

The rearrangement links TRBV10-3 to TRBJ2-5; 9 bases agree with TRBD1. Unmatched junction bases numbered 6, after V lost 3 bases and J lost 4 bases. The CDR3 covers 15 residues. In germline, CDR1 is ENHRY, CDR2 SYGVKD. The CDR3 coding sequence is TGTGCCATCAGTGAAGGGGACAGGGTAGGAGAGACCCAGTACTTC. It encodes CAISEGDRVGETQYF.

This rearrangement joins TRBV4-3 to TRBJ1-2; 7 bases line up with TRBD1. There are 15 residues in the CDR3. Trimming at V came to 0 bases and at J to 4 bases, leaving 5 bases not matched to a gene. Germline loops: CDR1 LGHNA, CDR2 YSLEER. CDR3 coding DNA: TGCGCCAGCAGCCAAGAGTTCACAGGGGTCTATGGCTACACCTTC. As protein: CASSQEFTGVYGYTF.

This clone has only one observation. The V gene is TRBV29-1, the J gene TRBJ2-1; perhaps TRBD2 as D (6 bases). The CDR3 length is 13 residues. Germline V lookup: CDR1 SQVTM, CDR2 ANQGSEA. Trimming left V 3 bases short and J 9 bases short, with 15 bases between. CDR3 residues: CSVDWDLRGEQFF. The CDR3 coding sequence is TGCAGCGTTGATTGGGACTTAAGGGGTGAGCAGTTCTTC.

The V gene is TRBV28, the J gene TRBJ1-5, with 7 bases matching TRBD1. The CDR3 covers 16 residues. J lost 3 bases, V lost 6 bases, and 11 bases had no gene match. Germline CDR1 MDHEN, CDR2 SYDVKM. The CDR3 region has the DNA TGTGCCAGCAGGCACACGGGGCAGGGGGACAATCAGCCCCAGCATTTT. Encoded protein: CASRHTGQGDNQPQHF.

The chain employs TRBV7-9 and TRBJ1-1, with D perhaps TRBD1 (5 bases). Trimming stripped 7 bases from V and 8 bases from J, with 20 bases between. Germline V gene lookup returns CDR1 SEHNR and CDR2 FQNEAQ (reference sequence). This CDR3 has 14 amino acids. Here the CDR3 DNA reads TGTGCCAGCATCCGGGGGGGTGGTTGGAAGGAAGCTTTCTTT. Its protein is CASIRGGGWKEAFF.

CDR3 loop: CASSFGQGTYEQYF. The CDR3 region has the DNA TGTGCCAGCAGCTTCGGACAGGGCACCTACGAGCAGTACTTC. The V call is TRBV7-9, the J call TRBJ2-7; 8 nucleotides match TRBD1. Germline V CDR1 and CDR2: SEHNR, FQNEAQ (reference sequence). V was pared by 3 bases and J by 2 bases, with 3 bases of the junction left unmatched. The CDR3 is 14 amino acids.

This rearrangement joins TRBV28 to TRBJ1-1, with D tentatively TRBD1 (5 bases). The germline V gene has CDR1 MDHEN and CDR2 SYDVKM. The ends were cut back, 10 bases at V and 2 bases at J, with 17 bases in the middle. The CDR3 extends over 14 amino acids. The CDR3 spells CAISGPGSNTEAFF. Here the CDR3 DNA reads TGTGCCATCTCAGGGCCAGGTTCTAACACTGAAGCTTTCTTT.

The V and J genes are TRBV19 and TRBJ2-3; D ambiguous. V lost 1 base and J 2 bases, leaving 13 bases between the germline ends. The CDR3 sequence is 16 residues long. Germline V gene sequence: CDR1 LNHDA, CDR2 SQIVND (reference sequence). Here the CDR3 reads CASSIVFETPTDTQYF. CDR3 sequence (DNA): TGTGCCAGTAGTATAGTCTTTGAGACTCCCACAGATACGCAGTATTTT.

V is TRBV6-5 and J is TRBJ2-7; a possible D gene is TRBD1 (6 bases). Per germline, CDR1 MNHEY and CDR2 SVGAGI. V gave up 6 bases and J gave up 6 bases, with 15 bases separating them. CDR3 length: 13 residues. Written as DNA, the CDR3 is TGTGCCAGCAGATATCGGAGAGGGGGCGAGCAGTACTTC. This translates into CASRYRRGGEQYF.

V and J are TRBV18 and TRBJ2-7, with 10 bases lining up with TRBD1. The CDR3 is made up of 14 amino acids. Looked up from germline, CDR1 is KGHSH and CDR2 is LQKENI. Trimming cost V 3 bases and J 6 bases; bases outside gene matches: 5. The CDR3 DNA follows: TGTGCCAGCTCACCCCCGGGACAGGGGCTCGAGCAGTACTTC. Its translation is CASSPPGQGLEQYF.

The genes are TRBV15 and TRBJ2-7; TRBD1 matches 10 bases. The CDR3 has 14 amino acids. Looked up from germline, CDR1 is LNHNV and CDR2 is YYDKDF (reference sequence). V was pared by 1 base and J by 5 bases, with 2 bases of the junction left unmatched. In nucleotides, the CDR3 is TGTGCCACCAGCAGAGGGGACAGGGGCGACGAGCAGTACTTC. It encodes CATSRGDRGDEQYF.

A few counts support this clone. The V call is TRBV5-4, the J call TRBJ1-1; D uncertain. CDR3 length equals 15 residues. Germline lookup yields CDR1 SGHNT and CDR2 YYREEE (reference sequence). Trimming took off 4 bases at V and 0 bases at J, with 13 bases between the two ends. CDR3 coding DNA: TGTGCCAGCAGCCCGGGAGGTGCTTTGAACACTGAAGCTTTCTTT. Its translation: CASSPGGALNTEAFF.

V and J are TRBV30 and TRBJ1-5; D call uncertain. The V end lost 3 bases, the J end lost 2 bases, and 11 bases lay between the germline ends. This CDR3 is 14 amino acids long. Germline CDR1 GTSNPN, CDR2 SVGIG (reference sequence). DNA of the CDR3: TGTGCCTGGAGGGGAGCAGGTGGCAATCAGCCCCAGCATTTT. It codes for CAWRGAGGNQPQHF. The complete variable domain, with remaining parts taken from reference TRBV30 and TRBJ1-5, reads SQTIHQWPATLVQPVGSPLSLECTVEGTSNPNLYWYRQAAGRGLQLLFYSVGIGQISSEVPQNLSASRPQDRQFILSSKKLLLSDSGFYLCAWRGAGGNQPQHFGDGTRLSIL.

The rearrangement links TRBV7-2 to TRBJ2-3; tentative D call: TRBD2 (7 bases). Deletions cut 0 bases from V and 5 bases from J, with 18 bases between. This CDR3 has 17 amino acids. In germline, CDR1 is SGHTA, CDR2 FQGNSA. CDR3 sequence (DNA): TGTGCCAGCAGCTTAGCCTCCGGGGGGCAAAAGAGAGATACGCAGTATTTT. Residues: CASSLASGGQKRDTQYF.

The V call is TRBV28, the J call TRBJ2-7; 9 bases are a match to TRBD1. Trimming cost V 8 bases and J 6 bases; bases outside gene matches: 11. Germline CDR1 is MDHEN and CDR2 is SYDVKM. This CDR3 is built from 14 residues. The CDR3 region is CASVKQGARSEQYF. The DNA for the CDR3 is TGTGCCAGCGTTAAACAGGGGGCGAGGAGCGAGCAGTACTTC.